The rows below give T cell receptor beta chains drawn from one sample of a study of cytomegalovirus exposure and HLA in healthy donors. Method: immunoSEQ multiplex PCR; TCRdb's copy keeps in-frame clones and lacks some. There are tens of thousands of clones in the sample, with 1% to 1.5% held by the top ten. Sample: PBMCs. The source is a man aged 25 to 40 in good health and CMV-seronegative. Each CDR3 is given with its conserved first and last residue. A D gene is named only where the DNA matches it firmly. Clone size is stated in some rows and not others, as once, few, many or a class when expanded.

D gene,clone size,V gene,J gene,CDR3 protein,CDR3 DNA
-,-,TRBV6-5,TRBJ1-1,CASRRRGEGTEAFF,TGTGCCAGCAGGCGGCGGGGGGAGGGCACTGAAGCTTTCTTT
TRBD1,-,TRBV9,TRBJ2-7,CASSVGTGVGYEQYF,TGTGCCAGCAGCGTAGGGACAGGGGTAGGCTACGAGCAGTACTTC
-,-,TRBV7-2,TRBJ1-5,CASSRERNQPQHF,TGTGCCAGCAGCCGCGAGAGGAACCAGCCCCAGCATTTT
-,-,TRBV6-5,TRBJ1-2,CASSSDNYGYTF,TGTGCCAGCAGTTCAGATAACTATGGCTACACCTTC
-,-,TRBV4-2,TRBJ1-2,CASSPKMAGDGYTF,TGTGCCAGCAGCCCTAAGATGGCAGGGGATGGCTACACCTTC
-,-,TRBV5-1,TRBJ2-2,CASRDGQPTGELFF,TGCGCCAGCAGGGATGGACAGCCCACCGGGGAGCTGTTTTTT
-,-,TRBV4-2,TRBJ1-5,CASSQDHLGNQPQHF,TGTGCCAGCAGCCAAGACCATCTAGGCAATCAGCCCCAGCATTTT
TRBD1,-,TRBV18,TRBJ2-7,CASSPDRAYEQYF,TGTGCCAGCTCACCAGACAGGGCCTACGAGCAGTACTTC
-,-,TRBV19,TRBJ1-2,CASSERGLYGYTF,TGTGCCAGTAGTGAGCGCGGGCTCTATGGCTACACCTTC
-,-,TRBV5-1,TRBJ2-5,CASSLVTDQETQYF,TGCGCCAGCAGCTTGGTGACAGACCAAGAGACCCAGTACTTC
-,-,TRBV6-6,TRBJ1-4,CASSYSTGEKLFF,TGTGCCAGCAGTTACTCTACGGGTGAAAAACTGTTTTTT
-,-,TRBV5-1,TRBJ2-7,CASSLAPPSNEQYF,TGCGCCAGCAGCTTGGCCCCCCCTAGCAACGAGCAGTACTTC
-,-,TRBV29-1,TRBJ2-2,CSVVSGNTGELFF,TGCAGCGTTGTTTCGGGGAACACCGGGGAGCTGTTTTTT
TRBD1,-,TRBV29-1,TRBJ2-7,CSVGQGGNEQYF,TGCAGCGTTGGACAGGGGGGGAACGAGCAGTACTTC
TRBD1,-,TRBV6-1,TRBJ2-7,CASSDFTGQSEQYF,TGTGCCAGCAGTGACTTTACGGGACAGTCCGAGCAGTACTTC
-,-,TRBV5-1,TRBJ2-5,CASSLNGGPQETQYF,TGCGCCAGCAGCTTGAACGGGGGGCCCCAAGAGACCCAGTACTTC
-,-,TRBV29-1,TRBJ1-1,CSAVSFLGVEAFF,TGCAGCGCCGTCTCGTTCCTCGGGGTTGAAGCTTTCTTT
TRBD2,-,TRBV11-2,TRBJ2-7,CATRTSAHYEQYF,TGTGCCACCAGGACTAGCGCCCACTACGAGCAGTACTTC
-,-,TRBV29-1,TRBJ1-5,CSALDSGNQPQHF,TGCAGCGCCCTTGACTCGGGCAATCAGCCCCAGCATTTT
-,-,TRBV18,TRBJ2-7,CASSRLMSYEQYF,TGTGCCAGCTCACGACTGATGTCCTACGAGCAGTACTTC
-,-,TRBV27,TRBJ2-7,CASASGEVYEQYF,TGTGCCAGCGCCTCCGGGGAGGTCTACGAGCAGTACTTC
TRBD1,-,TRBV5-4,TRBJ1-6,CASSLGTGGLNSPLHF,TGTGCCAGCAGCTTGGGGACAGGGGGCTTAAATTCACCCCTCCACTTT
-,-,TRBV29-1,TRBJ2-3,CSAGIDTQYF,TGCAGCGCGGGGATAGATACGCAGTATTTT
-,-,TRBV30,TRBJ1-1,CAWSVPVSFTEAFF,TGTGCCTGGAGTGTACCTGTTAGCTTCACTGAAGCTTTCTTT
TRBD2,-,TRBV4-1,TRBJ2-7,CASSQLAGASYEQYF,TGCGCCAGCAGCCAACTAGCGGGAGCGAGCTACGAGCAGTACTTC
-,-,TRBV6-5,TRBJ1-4,CASSWTTGGEKLFF,TGTGCCAGCAGTTGGACAACAGGTGGTGAAAAACTGTTTTTT
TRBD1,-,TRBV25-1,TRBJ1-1,CASSPLQGATEAFF,TGTGCCAGCAGTCCTCTACAGGGGGCGACTGAAGCTTTCTTT
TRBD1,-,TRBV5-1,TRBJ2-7,CASSFGTGGYEQYF,TGCGCCAGCAGCTTTGGGACAGGAGGCTACGAGCAGTACTTC
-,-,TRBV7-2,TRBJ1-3,CASSPGQSSGNTIYF,TGTGCCAGCAGCCCCGGACAGAGCTCTGGAAACACCATATATTTT
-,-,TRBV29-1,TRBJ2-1,CSVLPDNYNEQFF,TGCAGCGTCCTACCTGACAACTACAATGAGCAGTTCTTC
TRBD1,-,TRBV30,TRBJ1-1,CAWVERQGDTEAFF,TGTGCCTGGGTCGAGAGACAGGGGGACACTGAAGCTTTCTTT
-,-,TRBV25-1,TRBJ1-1,CASSEEGPKNTEAFF,TGTGCCAGCAGTGAGGAGGGACCGAAGAACACTGAAGCTTTCTTT
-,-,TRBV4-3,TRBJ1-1,CASSQEGRATEAFF,TGCGCCAGCAGCCAAGAAGGCAGGGCCACTGAAGCTTTCTTT
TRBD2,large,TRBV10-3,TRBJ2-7,CAISAGGRPHEQYF,TGTGCCATCAGTGCTGGCGGGAGGCCCCACGAGCAGTACTTC
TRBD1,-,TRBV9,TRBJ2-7,CASSAGTGEREQYF,TGTGCCAGCAGCGCCGGTACAGGGGAGCGCGAGCAGTACTTC